This T cell receptor beta chain stems from a study of T cell repertoires in cytomegalovirus infection. Study in general: HLA-B-restricted CMV epitopes that are well studied were used alongside recently identified HLA-C-restricted ones. A matching HLA type, together with CMV infection, was signaled by public TCR beta signatures. The study's findings and limits: The study identified carriers of CMV plus the relevant HLA from cumulative public TCR beta family frequency. CMV-specific HLA-C-restricted TCR beta clonotypes dominated the ex vivo response.

Worth noting for this clonotype: Its cognate antigen is unknown.

A single record per CDR3 protein comes from TCRdb applying MiXCR to the reads. The data show 70,000 to 85,000 distinct CDR3 sequences, around 40% seen once. V lost 0 bases, J lost 4 bases, and 16 bases lay in between. Germline V CDR1 and CDR2: LGHNA, YSLEER. The CDR3 spans 18 residues. Sequencing used CD8+ T cells from cultured PBMCs, obtained from culture after CMV antigen stimulation. The origin of this receptor is a human donor in good health (CMV status not recorded). Some clones in this sample may be carry-over from other donors' samples. This chain joins TRBV4-3 and TRBJ2-6; D is perhaps TRBD2 (6 bases). In nucleotides, the CDR3 is TGCGCCAGCAGCCAAGATAGGCCGGAGGGTTCCGGGGCCAACGTCCTGACTTTC. This translates into CASSQDRPEGSGANVLTF.